This TCR beta chain derives from a study of blood T cell repertoires in COVID-19 (TCRdb year 2020). About the investigation overall: Samples from collaborators originated in the United States, Italy and Spain and spanned both the acute and convalescent phases of COVID-19. The prospective study material was composed of cDNA or gDNA derived from T cells, B-cell-depleted T cells, or PBMCs. Deeply sampled blood TCRbeta repertoires from subjects exposed to, actively infected with, or recovered from COVID-19 were included in the dataset. A freely available public database, intended as a resource for researchers studying the immune response to SARS-CoV-2, is where the repertoires were released. Samples came from the ongoing ImmuneRACE study (first 160 participants) plus 1,254 subjects from 6 global collaborators. Sample metadata almost always included a de-identified subject ID, COVID-19 status, age in years and sex. Where available, HLA class I and class II types were taken from metadata supplied by the sample provider and were not determined by assay-based typing.

Overall results and qualifications from the work: How much clinical and demographic metadata was included differed by source and by participant, and the metadata was provided uncurated.

Inclusive of the bounding cysteine and phenylalanine, the CDR3 is 13 residues long. CDR3 DNA is the only sequence kept; it has 39 bases, read in frame from the first base. Via the germline V gene, CDR1 is MNHEY and CDR2 SVGAGI. Relative to germline, V is missing 6 bases and J is missing 4 bases, with 4 bases of the junction outside any gene match. The immunoSEQ Assay, a bias-controlled multiplex PCR, was used to amplify TCRbeta CDR3 regions from genomic DNA. As for the original processing: The number of nucleated cells in each sample was estimated from the amplification of reference gene primers within the assay. Sequence reads were collapsed and filtered to measure the absolute abundance of every unique TCRbeta CDR3 rearrangement. For each sample, productive Simpson clonality was calculated by taking the square root of Simpson's diversity index across productive rearrangements. TCRdb's version of the immuneACCESS table is confined to in-frame rearrangements and falls short of the full clone set. An unresolved V gene accounts for under half of the shortfall where checked; the remainder is of unknown origin. V and J calls and clone size come straight from that table; D and trimming were deduced from the DNA. In this sample the table shows some 300,000 clones, approximately 90% of which occur a single time. The ten largest account for over 5.5% of the sample.

In Seattle, one collaborating source enrolled patients while the infection was active and tracked those patients longitudinally over the course of disease. Each collaborating institution followed its own protocols to collect whole blood in K2EDTA tubes. For TCRbeta analysis, collaborators shipped samples in one of three forms: frozen whole blood, isolated PBMCs, or DNA extracted from either of those sample types. Concerning this clone itself: The target of this receptor is not known. Base qualities are missing; no much larger clone stands one base away.

The TCR sequence derives from a woman between 45 and 60 years old with COVID-19, enrolled during active disease. The source material was peripheral blood. The receptor chain draws on TRBV6-5 and TRBJ1-2, with 8 central nucleotides matching TRBD1. The CDR3 corresponds to CASSRGTGYGYTF. The bases are TGTGCCAGCAGCAGAGGGACAGGCTATGGCTACACCTTC.